This T cell receptor (beta chain) was sequenced for a study of T cell repertoires in cytomegalovirus infection. Each CDR3 protein gets one entry after TCRdb re-called the reads with MiXCR. The repertoire holds about 900,000 distinct CDR3 sequences, with less than 40% as singletons. About this clonotype: The antigen is undetermined.

Points from the study as a whole: There were HLA-C-restricted CMV-specific TCR beta clonotypes dominating the ex vivo response.

CDR1 is MNHEY, CDR2 SMNVEV, per germline (reference sequence). CDR3 length equals 10 residues. V was trimmed by 4 bases and J by 7 bases, leaving 4 bases between them. This clonotype was obtained from a human donor in good health (CMV status not recorded). Some clones in this sample may be carry-over from other donors' samples. The chain is built from TRBV27 and TRBJ2-5; unclear D gene. Sequenced material: cultured CD8+ T cells from PBMCs, taken from culture after CMV antigen stimulation. The CDR3: CASSSRTQYF. CDR3 nucleotide sequence: TGTGCCAGCAGTTCGAGGACCCAGTACTTC.